The 23 T cell receptor beta chains reported below all come from one sample, sequenced in a study of CD8 T cells in Susac syndrome. Reverse transcription of 0.5 to 1 ug RNA was performed with random hexamers. TCRdb re-called the immunoSEQ multiplex PCR reads with MiXCR, one entry per CDR3 protein. The sample yields 180,000 or so distinct CDR3 sequences, about 94% seen once. Sequencing was done on a sample of CD4+ T cells from PBMCs. The origin of the receptors is a human donor with multiple sclerosis.

The chain links TRBV18 to TRBJ1-1, with D possibly matching TRBD1 (5 bases). The length of the CDR3 is 14 residues. V lost 3 bases and J 5 bases, leaving 13 bases between the germline ends. Germline-derived CDR1 and CDR2 are KGHSH and LQKENI. CDR3 coding DNA: TGTGCCAGCTCACCTGGATCAGGGAAGACTGAAGCTTTCTTT. Protein product: CASSPGSGKTEAFF.

The chain couples TRBV3-1 to TRBJ2-7; maybe TRBD1 (5 bases). Germline CDR1 LGHDT, CDR2 YNNKEL (reference sequence). V lost 3 bases to trimming and J lost 4 bases, with 7 bases between them. The CDR3 runs 12 residues. CDR3 region: CASSHRDYEQYF. The CDR3, as DNA: TGTGCCAGCAGCCACAGGGATTACGAGCAGTACTTC.

The chain couples TRBV11-2 to TRBJ1-1; D might be TRBD1 (5 bases). The germline V gene encodes CDR1 SGHAT and CDR2 FQNNGV. CDR3 length equals 13 residues. V lost 8 bases and J lost 2, with 12 bases in between. The CDR3 protein is CASGRQTNTEAFF. The CDR3, as DNA: TGTGCCAGCGGTCGACAGACTAACACTGAAGCTTTCTTT. Looking up the rest from reference TRBV11-2 and TRBJ1-1 gives the full variable domain: EAGVAQSPRYKIIEKRQSVAFWCNPISGHATLYWYQQILGQGPKLLIQFQNNGVVDDSQLPKDRFSAERLKGVDSTLKIQPAKLEDSAVYLCASGRQTNTEAFFGQGTRLTVV.

The chain joins TRBV19 to TRBJ2-1; 10 positions agree with TRBD1. The CDR3 covers 16 residues. The germline V gene encodes CDR1 LNHDA and CDR2 SQIVND (reference sequence). V lost 7 bases and J lost 5; bases outside the gene matches: 11. This chain's CDR3 is CASTDRGTGAHNEQFF. CDR3 bases: TGTGCCAGTACTGATCGGGGGACAGGGGCCCACAATGAGCAGTTCTTC.

The V gene is TRBV24-1, the J gene TRBJ2-1; D might be TRBD1 (7 bases). Germline V gene lookup returns CDR1 KGHDR and CDR2 SFDVKD. The CDR3 runs 16 residues. V gave up 3 bases and J gave up 2 bases, with 13 bases separating them. CDR3: CATSDATGEAYNEQFF. In nucleotides, the CDR3 is TGTGCCACCAGTGATGCCACAGGGGAGGCCTACAATGAGCAGTTCTTC.

Here the CDR3 DNA reads TGTGCCAGCTCACTACTACAGGGAACGGGGAGCGAGACCCAGTACTTC. Translation: CASSLLQGTGSETQYF. The chain couples TRBV18 to TRBJ2-5; perhaps TRBD1 as D (6 bases). The CDR3 is 16 amino acids. Germline loops: CDR1 KGHSH, CDR2 LQKENI. The V end was cut by 4 bases, the J end by 5 bases, with 20 bases between. The complete variable domain, with remaining parts taken from reference TRBV18 and TRBJ2-5, reads NAGVMQNPRHLVRRRGQEARLRCSPMKGHSHVYWYRQLPEEGLKFMVYLQKENIIDESGMPKERFSAEFPKEGPSILRIQQVVRGDSAAYFCASSLLQGTGSETQYFGPGTRLLVL.

CDR3 loop: CASTRGQDLYQETQYF. CDR3 nucleotides: TGCGCCAGCACCCGCGGACAGGACCTTTACCAAGAGACCCAGTACTTC. J is TRBJ2-5 and V is TRBV5-1; 7 bases map to TRBD1. CDR1 is SGHRS and CDR2 is YFSETQ in the germline V gene. CDR3 length: 16 amino acids. The V gene end was trimmed by 6 bases and the J gene end by 0 bases; junction bases not matched to a gene: 11.

The genes are TRBV7-3 and TRBJ1-1; D possibly corresponds to TRBD1 (6 bases). V gave up 5 bases and J gave up 4 bases, with 11 bases separating them. Germline assignment: CDR1 SGHTA and CDR2 FQGTGA. The CDR3 loop spans 13 amino acids. The CDR3 DNA sequence: TGTGCCAGCAGCGCAGGGGCGACCACTGAAGCTTTCTTT. This encodes CASSAGATTEAFF.

This clonotype was detected once. The V and J genes are TRBV5-6 and TRBJ2-1; D gene uncertain. Trimming removed 1 base at V and 8 bases at J, with 4 bases between. Per the germline V gene, CDR1 is SGHDT and CDR2 is YYEEEE. This CDR3 is built from 11 residues. The DNA for the CDR3 is TGTGCCAGCAGCTTGTTTGATGAGCAGTTCTTC. It yields the protein CASSLFDEQFF.

This clonotype showed up just once. The chain joins TRBV18 to TRBJ1-2; D is ambiguous. The CDR3 covers 13 residues. Trimming cost V 6 bases and J 5 bases, with 13 bases left between them. The germline CDR1 and CDR2 sequences are KGHSH and LQKENI. The CDR3 region is CASSPDDGYGYTF. CDR3 nucleotides: TGTGCCAGCTCCCCTGATGACGGATATGGCTACACCTTC.

The chain combines TRBV14 with TRBJ2-7; weak D call: TRBD2 (6 bases). V was pared by 0 bases and J by 7 bases, with 16 bases between. This CDR3 is built from 15 residues. Germline V gene data show CDR1 as SGHDN and CDR2 as FVKESK. CDR3 residues: CASSQDRGKRWEQYF. The CDR3 DNA reads as TGTGCCAGCAGCCAAGATCGGGGGAAACGGTGGGAGCAGTACTTC.

The rearrangement uses TRBV5-1 and TRBJ1-2; unclear D gene. With 4 bases removed from V and 8 bases from J, the gap between germline ends came to 21 bases. CDR1 is SGHRS, CDR2 YFSETQ, per germline. The CDR3 length is 15 residues. CDR3 sequence (DNA): TGCGCCAGCAGCCTCTCTGCGGGCGGAGGTCTCGGCTACACCTTC. This translates into CASSLSAGGGLGYTF.

The chain uses TRBV6-6 and TRBJ2-3; the D is unclear. Germline CDR1 is MNHNY and CDR2 is SVGAGI (reference sequence). Trimming took 2 bases from V and 0 from J, leaving 6 bases between them. The CDR3 has 14 amino acids. The CDR3 is CASSYMDSTDTQYF. In DNA form, the CDR3 reads TGTGCCAGCAGTTACATGGACAGCACAGATACGCAGTATTTT.

This rearrangement joins TRBV27 to TRBJ1-4; D is unresolved. The ends were cut back, 7 bases at V and 8 bases at J, with 8 bases in the middle. Looked up from germline, CDR1 is MNHEY and CDR2 is SMNVEV (reference sequence). The CDR3 loop spans 11 amino acids. CDR3 sequence reads: CASTRNEKLFF. The CDR3 nucleotides are TGTGCCAGCACCCGGAACGAAAAACTGTTTTTT. The entire variable domain, with the rest obtained from reference TRBV27 and TRBJ1-4, is as follows: EAQVTQNPRYLITVTGKKLTVTCSQNMNHEYMSWYRQDPGLGLRQIYYSMNVEVTDKGDVPEGYKVSRKEKRNFPLILESPSPNQTSLYFCASTRNEKLFFGSGTQLSVL.

This clonotype was counted a single time. The chain links TRBV7-9 to TRBJ2-7; D is uncertain. The germline V gene has CDR1 SEHNR and CDR2 FQNEAQ (reference sequence). The V end was cut by 1 base, the J end by 7 bases, with 8 bases between. This CDR3 has 12 amino acids. The CDR3 region is CASSLVRREQYF. CDR3 nucleotide sequence: TGTGCCAGCAGCTTAGTTCGGCGGGAGCAGTACTTC.

This chain joins TRBV6-5 and TRBJ1-5; no clear D. The CDR3 is 14 amino acids. V lost 5 bases and J lost 0, with 8 bases in between. The germline CDR1 and CDR2 sequences are MNHEY and SVGAGI. The CDR3 DNA sequence: TGTGCCAGCAGTGGACGGAATAGCAATCAGCCCCAGCATTTT. It yields the protein CASSGRNSNQPQHF.

The count of this clonotype is one. The rearrangement joins TRBV30 to TRBJ1-4; D unresolved. Trimming took 0 bases from V and 10 from J, leaving 6 bases between them. The CDR3 has 11 residues. The germline V gene encodes CDR1 GTSNPN and CDR2 SVGIG (reference sequence). The CDR3 sequence: CAWSVRIKLFF. In DNA form, the CDR3 reads TGTGCCTGGAGTGTAAGGATAAAACTGTTTTTT.

The chain joins TRBV7-8 to TRBJ1-5; TRBD1 matches at 10 bases. This CDR3 is built from 18 residues. Trimming took 2 bases from V and 3 from J; bases not matched to a gene: 10. The germline CDR1 and CDR2 sequences are SGHVS and FQNEAQ. CDR3 sequence: CASSLYGTGVLLNQPQHF. CDR3 bases: TGTGCCAGCAGCTTATATGGGACAGGGGTATTACTCAATCAGCCCCAGCATTTT.

This clonotype occurred once. The chain couples TRBV6-2 or TRBV6-3 to TRBJ2-7; no firm D call. This CDR3 comprises 12 residues. Germline V gene sequence: CDR1 MNHEY, CDR2 SVGEGT. The V gene lost 6 bases and the J gene lost 6 bases, with 12 bases spanning the gap. CDR3 region: CASSGPAAEQYF. For the CDR3, the DNA is TGTGCCAGCAGCGGACCTGCCGCCGAGCAGTACTTC.

The count of this clonotype is one. This sequence joins TRBV30 and TRBJ2-7; D uncertain. CDR3 length: 14 amino acids. Trimming took 5 bases from V and 0 from J, leaving 14 bases between them. Germline assignment: CDR1 GTSNPN and CDR2 SVGIG (reference sequence). CDR3 DNA sequence: TGTGCCTGGTCAGGTAGTCTAAGCTCCTACGAGCAGTACTTC. Translated: CAWSGSLSSYEQYF.

The CDR3 spells CAWSRGITEAFF. The CDR3 bases are TGTGCCTGGAGCCGGGGGATAACTGAAGCTTTCTTT. V is TRBV30 and J is TRBJ1-1; maybe TRBD1 (5 bases). The CDR3 consists of 12 residues. Trimming left V 3 bases short and J 5 bases short, with 10 bases between. CDR1 GTSNPN and CDR2 SVGIG come from the germline V gene (reference sequence).

The chain links TRBV3-1 to TRBJ1-1; D not certain. CDR1 LGHDT and CDR2 YNNKEL come from the germline V gene (reference sequence). V was clipped by 1 base and J by 1 base, with 1 base between them. This CDR3 has 12 amino acids. DNA of the CDR3: TGTGCCAGCAGCCAAGGGAACACTGAAGCTTTCTTT. Its protein product is CASSQGNTEAFF.

The V and J genes are TRBV29-1 and TRBJ2-1, with D uncertain. The V end was cut by 1 base, the J end by 7 bases, with 8 bases between. The CDR3 is 12 amino acids. In germline, CDR1 is SQVTM, CDR2 ANQGSEA. The CDR3 DNA is TGCAGCGTTGAAGTAGGGCTGAATGAGCAGTTCTTC. Protein: CSVEVGLNEQFF.